The clone carrying this TCR beta chain has at least ten counts. The data derive from a study of human T cells and chemical hapten exposure. Study at large: Alopecia areata, totalis or universalis was found in mostly female patients.

V gave up 1 base and J gave up 7 bases, with 7 bases separating them. CDR1 and CDR2 (germline): SGHAT, FQNNGV. This CDR3 spans 12 amino acids. Specified time point: pre-sensitization, week 0. Stated treatment: therapeutic diphenylcyclopropenone sensitization with weekly scalp DPC. One entry per CDR3 protein, called by TCRdb with MiXCR from the RACE reads. Of 270,000 or so distinct CDR3 sequences in the sample, roughly 7.4% are singletons; the top ten hold more than 1%. The V and J genes are TRBV11-2 and TRBJ1-1; the D is unclear. The sample consisted of whole blood, taken in connection with sensitization to the hapten diphenylcyclopropenone (DPC). The TCR comes from a man aged 18 to 30 with alopecia areata. Some clones in this sample may be carry-over from other donors' samples. The CDR3 nucleotides are TGTGCCAGCAGCTTAGGTCGGATTGAAGCTTTCTTT. Amino acid sequence: CASSLGRIEAFF.